Listed here are 2 T cell receptor beta chains from one sample, sequenced in a study of breast tumors, draining lymph nodes, adjacent tissues. The lymph nodes were axillary draining lymph nodes from breast cancer patients. MiXCR, applied by TCRdb to the multiplex PCR reads, yields one record per CDR3 protein. The sample holds around 230,000 distinct CDR3 sequences, 32% seen once. Sequenced sample: axillary lymph node tissue. These receptors were obtained from a female donor with breast cancer. Some clones in this sample may be carry-over from other donors' samples.

The genes are TRBV6-4 and TRBJ2-1, with D uncertain. V dropped 4 bases and J dropped 12 bases, with 1 base sitting between them. Per the germline V gene, CDR1 is MRHNA and CDR2 is SNTAGT. The CDR3 totals 8 residues. The CDR3 DNA is TGTGCCAGCAGTGGGCAGTTCTTC. Amino acid sequence: CASSGQFF.

This clonotype was seen ten or more times. Relative to the germline gene, one junction end is altered; a read error may explain this. The J gene is TRBJ2-3, the V gene TRBV24-1; no clear D. From germline, CDR1 is KGHDR and CDR2 SFDVKD. This CDR3 is built from 8 residues. The CDR3 region has the DNA TGTGCCACCAGTGTCGACGATTTT. It translates to CATSVDDF.